This TCR beta chain emerged from a study of blood T cells in healthy people across ages (dated by TCRdb to about 2015). The study in broad terms: In model experiments, template switching captured about one uniquely barcoded TCR beta cDNA molecule for every two T cells. Age-related changes in TCR beta repertoire diversity were measured in the study by deep sequencing normalized with unique cDNA molecular identifiers. Four age groups were formed from the donors: young (average around 15 years), middle-aged (less than 40), aged (about 62) and long-lived (approximately 78). To avoid experimental bias, donors of different ages were randomly spread across the sequencing lanes. For two donors (one aged 18 to 30 and one aged 80 or older), the study analyzed two additional independent replicas of 1 million unique cDNA reads from the same blood draw.

The library was prepared using 5' RACE. For sequencing, an Illumina HiSeq 2500 was employed. The second PCR ran for about 6 to 11 cycles and used a J-beta primer mix along with a sample-barcoded 5' primer. A template-switch 5' adaptor carrying 12 random nucleotides introduced a unique molecular identifier onto each TCR beta cDNA molecule. Each sample yielded at least 2.5 million CDR3-containing paired-end reads. The Mint cDNA synthesis kit, primed by a TRBC-specific oligonucleotide, was used to synthesize first-strand cDNA from all RNA. All cDNA was treated with uracil-DNA glycosylase and then went through a first 18-cycle PCR with the universal primers M1SS and BC2_uni_R. The original methods were these. Normalization of each sample was performed by random selection of 1 million high-quality reads, each carrying a distinct molecular identifier. Instead of being binned into consensus sequences, reads with shared molecular identifiers were discarded. MiTCR, set to a Q25 quality threshold and the strictest error-elimination algorithm, was used for CDR3 identification, clonotype clustering and error correction. A nonparametric unseen species model using Euler transformation provided a lower-bound estimate of total TCR beta diversity. The public reads were reanalyzed by TCRdb: fastp trimming at Q25, MiXCR alignment, in-frame beta chains only. When rows share a CDR3 protein, they turn into one entry using the most common DNA and genes. The V and J calls were not made by the authors but by TCRdb's processing. The sample contains about 1,800,000 distinct CDR3 sequences, 25% to 30% of them found a single time. Clones ranked in the top ten supply around 7.7% of the sample.

General study outcomes and caveats: The percentage of naive T cells measured by flow cytometry correlated strongly with observed TCR beta diversity. Because donor CMV infection status was unknown, age-related changes in expanded clonotypes were potentially confounded. The long-lived group showed more naive CD4+ T cells, fewer expanded clones and increased TCR diversity than the aged group, suggesting age selection. As age increased, observed TCR beta diversity per million T cells dropped in a roughly linear way, and a significant reduction was already evident by age about 36. Estimates of total diversity from one million sequenced T cells were regarded as lower bounds and underestimates. Bulk unsorted PBMC profiling prevented conclusive comparison of naive and antigen-experienced compartments.

The germline V gene specifies MNHEY as CDR1 and SVGAGI as CDR2. V is shortened by 2 bases, J by 0 bases, and the region joining them spans 8 bases. The CDR3 contains 16 residues, cysteine and phenylalanine counted. Only the CDR3 portion is preserved as DNA: 48 bases, with reading frame beginning at the first base. The donors were roughly 39 Caucasian individuals from Russia, aged about 6 to 95 years, who were systemically healthy. Each donor gave 8 to 10 milliliters of peripheral blood, drawn into EDTA-treated Vacutainer tubes. PBMCs were isolated by Ficoll-Paque density-gradient centrifugation, with at least 6 million obtained per sample. Trizol reagent was used to extract total RNA from PBMCs, with at least 5 micrograms per sample. Naive CD45RAhigh/CD27high T cell percentages were measured by flow cytometry on a PBMC aliquot from every donor. Many counts were recorded for this clonotype. It has no known antigen specificity. Base qualities are not at hand, and no much larger clone is one base apart.

The rearrangement combines TRBV6-5 with TRBJ1-6, with the D gene call left open. Sequencing used blood. The sequence derives from a woman aged 25 to 39 in good health. The sequenced DNA is TGTGCCAGCAGTTACGACCGGAGCTCCTATAATTCACCCCTCCACTTT. The translation is CASSYDRSSYNSPLHF.